The 22 T cell receptor beta chains below were found in one sample sequenced in a study of T cells in Graves' hyperthyroidism and ophthalmopathy. The TCR beta CDR3 regions underwent amplification using RNA transcripts as the source. TCR CDR3 underwent first-round RT-PCR with the HTBI primer set. Via MiXCR, TCRdb re-called the multiplex PCR reads, giving one row per CDR3 protein. This sample has about 360,000 distinct CDR3 sequences, with about a fifth found just once. The sequenced sample was blood. All receptors derive from a woman aged 18-29 years with Graves' hyperthyroidism.

The chain couples TRBV2 to TRBJ2-5; 9 bases match TRBD2. Germline lookup yields CDR1 SNHLY and CDR2 FYNNEI. Trimming removed 6 bases from V and 4 bases from J; junction bases left unmatched: 9. This CDR3 is built from 15 residues. The CDR3 is CASSLAGASVETQYF. In nucleotides, the CDR3 is TGTGCCAGCAGCTTAGCGGGAGCGTCTGTAGAGACCCAGTACTTC. Using reference TRBV2 and TRBJ2-5 for the parts outside the CDR3, the full variable domain is EPEVTQTPSHQVTQMGQEVILRCVPISNHLYFYWYRQILGQKVEFLVSFYNNEISEKSEIFDDQFSVERPDGSNFTLKIRSTKLEDSAMYFCASSLAGASVETQYFGPGTRLLVL.

The sample holds many counts of this clonotype. The rearrangement uses TRBV6-1 and TRBJ2-7; D call uncertain. With 3 bases removed from V and 6 bases from J, the gap between germline ends came to 6 bases. This CDR3 region has 11 residues. Germline loops: CDR1 MNHNS, CDR2 SASEGT. CDR3 in amino acids: CASSDWVEQYF. CDR3 in DNA: TGTGCCAGCAGTGATTGGGTCGAGCAGTACTTC.

This clonotype was seen ten or more times. The rearrangement joins TRBV24-1 to TRBJ2-5; D tentatively fits TRBD1 or TRBD2 (5 bases each). V lost 6 bases, J lost 4 bases, and 11 bases lay in between. The germline CDR1 and CDR2 sequences are KGHDR and SFDVKD. CDR3 length: 13 residues. This CDR3 is CATSPGQRETQYF. CDR3 bases: TGTGCCACCAGTCCGGGGCAGCGAGAGACCCAGTACTTC.

In its sample, this clonotype was seen many times. The rearrangement joins TRBV4-1 to TRBJ2-7; D is unresolved. This CDR3 region has 15 residues. Germline V gene sequence: CDR1 MGHRA, CDR2 YSYEKL. Trimming left V 0 bases short and J 2 bases short, with 11 bases between. Here the CDR3 reads CASSQDPAGTYEQYF. DNA for the CDR3: TGCGCCAGCAGCCAAGATCCGGCAGGAACCTACGAGCAGTACTTC.

This clonotype was seen repeatedly, ten times or more. V is TRBV6-1 and J is TRBJ1-5; D remains ambiguous. Germline CDR1 is MNHNS and CDR2 is SASEGT. V dropped 6 bases and J dropped 0 bases, with 9 bases sitting between them. The CDR3 spans 14 residues. This chain's CDR3 is CASRPSHSNQPQHF. Here the CDR3 DNA reads TGTGCCAGCAGACCCTCCCATAGCAATCAGCCCCAGCATTTT.

In this sample, this clonotype turned up many times. This rearrangement joins TRBV7-9 to TRBJ2-7; TRBD1 might be the D (5 bases). The germline V gene has CDR1 SEHNR and CDR2 FQNEAQ (reference sequence). CDR3 size: 15 residues. Trimming removed 5 bases from V and 4 bases from J, with 18 bases in between. For the CDR3, the DNA is TGTGCCAGCAGCCCTCTCAATAGGGGATGGTACGAGCAGTACTTC. It yields the protein CASSPLNRGWYEQYF.

The table lists this clonotype with many counts. The rearrangement joins TRBV29-1 to TRBJ1-1; possible D gene TRBD1, 6 bases. This CDR3 comprises 15 residues. Trimming removed 7 bases from V and 4 bases from J, with 22 bases in between. CDR1 and CDR2 from the germline V gene are SQVTM and ANQGSEA. The CDR3 here is CSASDRPARGTEAFF. As DNA, the CDR3 is TGCAGCGCTTCGGACAGACCGGCCCGGGGCACTGAAGCTTTCTTT.

Ten or more counts support this clonotype. The chain couples TRBV12-3 or TRBV12-4 to TRBJ1-3, with D uncertain. The V end was cut by 7 bases, the J end by 0 bases, with 13 bases between. The CDR3 consists of 15 residues. The CDR3 DNA reads as TGTGCCAGCACTTACCAGACGGGCTCTGGAAACACCATATATTTT. This sequence encodes CASTYQTGSGNTIYF.

There are many counts of this clonotype. The chain is built from TRBV19 and TRBJ2-7, with a possible D match to TRBD2 (5 bases). The ends were cut back, 6 bases at V and 4 bases at J, with 13 bases in the middle. Germline V CDR1 and CDR2: LNHDA, SQIVND (reference sequence). CDR3 size: 13 residues. This CDR3 reads CASRSFLAYEQYF. The DNA for the CDR3 is TGTGCCAGTAGATCATTCCTAGCATACGAGCAGTACTTC. Full variable domain (rest looked up from reference TRBV19 and TRBJ2-7): DGGITQSPKYLFRKEGQNVTLSCEQNLNHDAMYWYRQDPGQGLRLIYYSQIVNDFQKGDIAEGYSVSREKKESFPLTVTSAQKNPTAFYLCASRSFLAYEQYFGPGTRLTVT.

This clonotype appeared many times. The chain links TRBV15 to TRBJ1-1, with D maybe TRBD1 (6 bases). The V end was cut by 1 base, the J end by 1 base, with 13 bases between. Germline lookup yields CDR1 LNHNV and CDR2 YYDKDF (reference sequence). The CDR3 is 16 residues long. CDR3 amino acids: CATSRVTGVANTEAFF. CDR3 bases: TGTGCCACCAGCAGAGTGACAGGTGTGGCGAACACTGAAGCTTTCTTT.

This clonotype was detected ten times or more. The rearrangement uses TRBV20-1 and TRBJ1-2, with D unresolved. Per germline, CDR1 DFQATT and CDR2 SNEGSKA (reference sequence). V gave up 2 bases and J gave up 8 bases, with 15 bases separating them. The CDR3 totals 13 residues. The CDR3 DNA is TGCAGTGCTAGACAAGGTCCCAATTGGGGCTACACCTTC. This sequence encodes CSARQGPNWGYTF.

There are many counts of this clonotype. The CDR3 bases are TGTGCCAGCAGCCAAGAAAATCTTAACTATGGCTACACCTTC. The encoded protein is CASSQENLNYGYTF. The gene calls are TRBV3-1 and TRBJ1-2; D gene uncertain. V was trimmed by 0 bases and J by 1 base, leaving 6 bases between them. Germline CDR1 LGHDT, CDR2 YNNKEL (reference sequence). CDR3 size: 14 residues.

The rearrangement links TRBV6-2 or TRBV6-3 to TRBJ1-1; D is undetermined. V gave up 8 bases and J gave up 5 bases, with 6 bases separating them. CDR3 length equals 10 residues. CDR1 MNHEY and CDR2 SVGEGT come from the germline V gene. CDR3 residues: CASGLTEAFF. CDR3 DNA sequence: TGTGCCAGCGGGCTTACTGAAGCTTTCTTT.

There are many counts of this clonotype. This chain uses TRBV6-2 or TRBV6-3 with TRBJ2-2; 8 bases match TRBD1. Germline CDR1 MNHEY, CDR2 SVGEGT. The length of the CDR3 is 18 residues. J lost 2 bases, V lost 5 bases, and 13 bases had no gene match. CDR3 sequence: CASSLSSNRGINTGELFF. CDR3 sequence (DNA): TGTGCCAGCAGTCTCTCCTCGAACAGGGGGATTAACACCGGGGAGCTGTTTTTT.

The V gene is TRBV5-1, the J gene TRBJ2-2, with TRBD1 matching 11 bases. The CDR3 sequence is 18 residues long. J was trimmed by 4 bases and V by 3 bases; bases with no gene match: 11. Germline CDR1 reads SGHRS; CDR2 reads YFSETQ. CDR3 nucleotide sequence: TGCGCCAGCAGCTGGTTACCCCGGGACAGGGGGGGCACCGGGGAGCTGTTTTTT. Translating gives CASSWLPRDRGGTGELFF.

The table lists this clonotype with many counts. The genes are TRBV10-3 and TRBJ1-5, with 7 bases aligning to TRBD1. The V and J ends lost 7 bases and 7 bases, in that order; junction bases with no gene match: 10. The CDR3 length is 14 residues. CDR1 ENHRY and CDR2 SYGVKD come from the germline V gene. Written as DNA, the CDR3 is TGTGCCATCAAAGGTGAAGGGGGCCGACAGCCCCAGCATTTT. This translates into CAIKGEGGRQPQHF.

This clonotype was counted many times. The chain employs TRBV28 and TRBJ2-5, with 9 bases lining up with TRBD1. V was clipped by 8 bases and J by 5 bases; unmatched bases: 6. Germline V gives CDR1 MDHEN, CDR2 SYDVKM. The CDR3 contains 13 residues. The CDR3 nucleotides are TGTGCCAGCCAAACAGGGGGCCGCGAGACCCAGTACTTC. Amino acids: CASQTGGRETQYF.

This clonotype was seen at least ten times. The rearrangement joins TRBV5-1 to TRBJ2-5; maybe TRBD1 (6 bases). V lost 1 base and J 4 bases, leaving 17 bases between the germline ends. This CDR3 comprises 16 residues. Germline CDR1 and CDR2: SGHRS and YFSETQ. CDR3 coding DNA: TGCGCCAGCAGCTTGTTGACGCAGGGGTTGGGAGAGACCCAGTACTTC. This translates into CASSLLTQGLGETQYF.

The chain employs TRBV6-1 and TRBJ1-1; 7 nucleotides match TRBD1. Trimming took 10 bases from V and 1 from J; bases not matched to a gene: 9. In germline, CDR1 is MNHNS, CDR2 SASEGT. This CDR3 region has 14 residues. The CDR3 nucleotides are TGTGCCACCGGACAGGCGGGAAAGAACACTGAAGCTTTCTTT. Translated, it gives CATGQAGKNTEAFF.

Points on this clonotype: One end of the junction varies from germline; a read error may be responsible. The chain links TRBV6-1 to TRBJ2-7; 10 nucleotides match TRBD2. CDR1 and CDR2 from the germline V gene are MNHNS and SASEGT. This CDR3 comprises 15 residues. The CDR3 region is CPSSEKSGGVYEQYF. The CDR3 bases are TGTCCCAGCAGTGAAAAGAGCGGGGGGGTGTACGAGCAGTACTTC.

This clonotype was seen repeatedly, ten times or more. The rearrangement joins TRBV7-9 to TRBJ1-3; 9 bases align to TRBD1. The CDR3 is 12 residues long. Germline values: CDR1 SEHNR, CDR2 FQNEAQ (reference sequence). V lost 5 bases to trimming and J lost 10 bases; unmatched junction nucleotides: 3. This CDR3 reads CASSRTGVTIYF. In DNA form, the CDR3 reads TGTGCCAGCAGCCGGACAGGGGTTACCATATATTTT.

This clonotype appeared many times. V usage is TRBV11-2 and J usage is TRBJ1-1; no clear D gene. The CDR3 spans 15 residues. With 1 base removed from V and 5 bases from J, the gap between germline ends came to 14 bases. Per germline, CDR1 SGHAT and CDR2 FQNNGV. CDR3 residues: CASSLGVGPGTEAFF. Here the CDR3 DNA reads TGTGCCAGCAGCTTAGGGGTAGGGCCGGGAACTGAAGCTTTCTTT.